A selection of T cell receptor beta chains follows, all from one sample in a study of blood T cells in healthy people across ages. TCRdb used MiXCR to reprocess the 5' RACE reads, holding one entry per CDR3 protein. This repertoire shows hundreds of thousands of distinct CDR3 sequences, around 41% found once; its top ten account for around 30%. The sample consisted of blood. The receptors come from a man aged 80 or over in good health. Each CDR3 is given with its conserved first and last residue. Each record gives: CDR3 protein, CDR3 DNA, V gene, J gene, D gene, clone size. The D gene is left open where the match is weak. Size is stated for part of the rows, as once, few or many counts, or as a class when the clone is expanded.

CDR3 protein: CASSALVVPNEQFF
CDR3 DNA: TGTGCCAGCAGTGCCCTCGTAGTCCCCAATGAGCAGTTCTTC
V gene: TRBV6-4
J gene: TRBJ2-1
D gene: NA
clone size: NA

CDR3 protein: CASSAGTGGRIGELFF
CDR3 DNA: TGTGCCAGCAGTGCCGGGACAGGGGGTCGGATCGGGGAGCTGTTTTTT
V gene: TRBV6-1
J gene: TRBJ2-2
D gene: TRBD1
clone size: once

CDR3 protein: CASSQVITGGTEAFF
CDR3 DNA: TGCGCCAGCAGCCAAGTGATAACCGGGGGCACTGAAGCTTTCTTT
V gene: TRBV4-1
J gene: TRBJ1-1
D gene: NA
clone size: few

CDR3 protein: CSADLERKNIQYF
CDR3 DNA: TGCAGTGCGGACCTTGAGAGGAAAAACATTCAGTACTTC
V gene: TRBV20-1
J gene: TRBJ2-4
D gene: NA
clone size: few

CDR3 protein: CASSDSAGPSTDTQYF
CDR3 DNA: TGTGCCAGCAGTGACTCCGCGGGCCCTAGCACAGATACGCAGTATTTT
V gene: TRBV6-4
J gene: TRBJ2-3
D gene: NA
clone size: NA

CDR3 protein: CASRSRGGLDTQYF
CDR3 DNA: TGTGCCAGCAGATCGCGGGGGGGCTTAGATACGCAGTATTTT
V gene: TRBV7-2
J gene: TRBJ2-3
D gene: TRBD2
clone size: NA

CDR3 protein: CASRGQRVNSPLHF
CDR3 DNA: TGTGCCAGCAGGGGACAGCGGGTGAATTCACCCCTCCACTTT
V gene: TRBV12-3/TRBV12-4
J gene: TRBJ1-6
D gene: TRBD1
clone size: NA

CDR3 protein: CSVAMSGASGEQYF
CDR3 DNA: TGCAGCGTTGCCATGTCAGGGGCTTCGGGGGAGCAGTACTTC
V gene: TRBV29-1
J gene: TRBJ2-7
D gene: NA
clone size: many

CDR3 protein: CASGEQLYEQYF
CDR3 DNA: TGTGCCAGCGGGGAACAGCTTTACGAGCAGTACTTC
V gene: TRBV6-6
J gene: TRBJ2-7
D gene: NA
clone size: NA

CDR3 protein: CASSPSFGQSHYDYTF
CDR3 DNA: TGTGCCAGCAGTCCATCCTTTGGCCAGTCACACTATGACTACACCTTC
V gene: TRBV28
J gene: TRBJ1-2
D gene: NA
clone size: NA

CDR3 protein: CASSEALAAPVNEQYF
CDR3 DNA: TGTGCCAGCAGTGAAGCGCTGGCGGCCCCCGTCAATGAGCAGTACTTC
V gene: TRBV6-1
J gene: TRBJ2-5
D gene: NA
clone size: NA

CDR3 protein: CASSPLRRGPSTDTQYF
CDR3 DNA: TGCGCCAGCAGCCCCCTAAGGCGGGGGCCTAGCACAGATACGCAGTATTTT
V gene: TRBV5-1
J gene: TRBJ2-3
D gene: NA
clone size: few

CDR3 protein: CASSLGQDRSQPQHF
CDR3 DNA: TGTGCCAGCAGCTTGGGGCAGGATCGGAGTCAGCCCCAGCATTTT
V gene: TRBV5-5
J gene: TRBJ1-5
D gene: NA
clone size: NA

CDR3 protein: CASSLVRGPNYEQYF
CDR3 DNA: TGTGCCAGCAGCTTGGTCCGGGGACCCAACTACGAGCAGTACTTC
V gene: TRBV5-5
J gene: TRBJ2-7
D gene: NA
clone size: few

CDR3 protein: CSARWPGGFQETQYF
CDR3 DNA: TGCAGTGCTAGATGGCCAGGGGGCTTTCAAGAGACCCAGTACTTC
V gene: TRBV20-1
J gene: TRBJ2-5
D gene: TRBD1
clone size: NA

CDR3 protein: CASNRQGRAIGYNEQFF
CDR3 DNA: TGTGCCAGCAACAGACAGGGGCGGGCGATCGGGTACAATGAGCAGTTCTTC
V gene: TRBV6-1
J gene: TRBJ2-1
D gene: TRBD1
clone size: NA

CDR3 protein: CASSQGITDTQYF
CDR3 DNA: TGTGCCAGCAGCCAGGGGATCACAGATACGCAGTATTTT
V gene: TRBV5-6
J gene: TRBJ2-3
D gene: NA
clone size: NA

CDR3 protein: CAWSEAAIGGEQYF
CDR3 DNA: TGTGCCTGGAGCGAAGCGGCGATCGGAGGCGAGCAGTACTTC
V gene: TRBV30
J gene: TRBJ2-7
D gene: NA
clone size: NA

CDR3 protein: CATSNSGQEGFLGYEQYF
CDR3 DNA: TGTGCCACCAGTAACAGTGGCCAGGAGGGGTTTTTAGGGTACGAGCAGTACTTC
V gene: TRBV15
J gene: TRBJ2-7
D gene: NA
clone size: NA

CDR3 protein: CASSQAPPTLGTSGSTDTQYF
CDR3 DNA: TGCGCCAGCAGCCAAGCCCCGCCAACCCTTGGGACTAGCGGTAGCACAGATACGCAGTATTTT
V gene: TRBV4-3
J gene: TRBJ2-3
D gene: TRBD2
clone size: NA

CDR3 protein: CASSRDSRGVETQYF
CDR3 DNA: TGTGCCAGCAGCCGAGATAGTAGGGGGGTGGAGACCCAGTACTTC
V gene: TRBV3-1
J gene: TRBJ2-5
D gene: NA
clone size: NA

CDR3 protein: CASSQVTGFEQYF
CDR3 DNA: TGTGCCAGCAGCCAAGTCACAGGGTTTGAGCAGTACTTC
V gene: TRBV3-1
J gene: TRBJ2-7
D gene: NA
clone size: NA

CDR3 protein: CASSHSAGELNEQYF
CDR3 DNA: TGTGCCAGCAGCCATTCCGCAGGGGAGCTTAACGAGCAGTACTTC
V gene: TRBV4-2
J gene: TRBJ2-7
D gene: NA
clone size: NA

CDR3 protein: CASSSTGQGGSEQYF
CDR3 DNA: TGTGCCAGCAGCTCCACCGGACAGGGGGGTAGTGAGCAGTACTTC
V gene: TRBV7-9
J gene: TRBJ2-7
D gene: TRBD1
clone size: few

CDR3 protein: CASSLVGGGRHTQYF
CDR3 DNA: TGTGCCAGCAGCTTAGTTGGGGGAGGGAGACATACGCAGTATTTT
V gene: TRBV11-2
J gene: TRBJ2-3
D gene: TRBD2
clone size: few

CDR3 protein: CASSFDRTGPTGELFF
CDR3 DNA: TGTGCCAGCAGTTTTGATCGGACAGGTCCCACCGGGGAGCTGTTTTTT
V gene: TRBV6-2/TRBV6-3
J gene: TRBJ2-2
D gene: TRBD1
clone size: NA

CDR3 protein: CASSLTPGAIIYEQYF
CDR3 DNA: TGCGCCAGCAGCCTCACGCCGGGGGCTATCATCTACGAGCAGTACTTC
V gene: TRBV4-1
J gene: TRBJ2-7
D gene: NA
clone size: many

CDR3 protein: CASSLEDRSTDTQYF
CDR3 DNA: TGTGCCAGCAGTTTAGAGGACAGGAGCACAGATACGCAGTATTTT
V gene: TRBV27
J gene: TRBJ2-3
D gene: TRBD1
clone size: few

CDR3 protein: CASSQPPEGQFSPLHF
CDR3 DNA: TGCGCCAGCAGTCAGCCCCCGGAGGGGCAATTTTCACCCCTCCACTTT
V gene: TRBV23-1
J gene: TRBJ1-6
D gene: NA
clone size: NA

CDR3 protein: CVSSLVGSSYNEQFF
CDR3 DNA: TGCGTCAGCAGCTTGGTCGGGAGTTCCTACAATGAGCAGTTCTTC
V gene: TRBV5-1
J gene: TRBJ2-1
D gene: NA
clone size: once

CDR3 protein: CATSSRHEITDTQYF
CDR3 DNA: TGTGCCACCAGCAGTAGGCATGAGATCACAGATACGCAGTATTTT
V gene: TRBV15
J gene: TRBJ2-3
D gene: NA
clone size: few